This TCR beta chain derives from a study of response to subunit inactivated influenza vaccine (dated by TCRdb to the late 2010s). The study in broad terms: Deep quantitative profiling of the T cell receptor repertoire was used in the study to follow responses to a trivalent subunit inactivated influenza vaccine.

Note on this clonotype: No antigen is known for it. No much larger clone is present one base from it, and per-base qualities are unavailable.

Overall results and qualifications from the work: The authors proposed that each seasonal influenza vaccination may bring in only a limited number of new T cells.

CDR1 and CDR2, per the germline V gene, are SGHVS and FNYEAQ. Trimming at the junction amounts to 4 bases on V and 0 bases on J, and the germline ends lie 13 bases apart. The CDR3 numbers 16 residues from cysteine through phenylalanine. Left in the record is the CDR3 DNA by itself, 48 bases read in frame from the first base. The library was generated by RT-PCR. Sequenced on an Illumina HiSeq 2500. Starting from the raw public reads, TCRdb applied fastp trimming at Q25, assembled clones with MiXCR and retained in-frame beta chains. CDR3 protein duplicates are merged, each entry listing the most common genes and DNA. Present in this sample are hundreds of thousands of distinct CDR3 sequences, approximately 15% of which were seen just once. Together, the top ten hold roughly 7.2% of the sample.

Recombination linked TRBV7-6 to TRBJ2-1; the D gene identity is not certain. The sample in question was PBMCs from blood, obtained less than 15 days before vaccination. This TCR was recovered from a man between 50 and 59 years old who received an inactivated influenza vaccine. Donor details come from another sample of the same person, matched by shared clones. The sequenced DNA is TGTGCCAGCAGCTCCTCAGCGTTAAGCTCCTACAATGAGCAGTTCTTC. It translates as CASSSSALSSYNEQFF.